This TCR beta chain originates from a study of tumor-infiltrating lymphocytes in primary liver carcinoma. Synthesis of TCR beta cDNA was carried out from 450 to 500 ng total RNA with a constant-region primer. For TCR beta, libraries were produced by three nested multiplex PCR rounds using slightly modified ARM-PCR. A C-beta reverse primer was combined with TRBV1-TRBV30 forward primers in the first two PCR rounds, and each round had 10 cycles. TCRdb re-derived calls from the multiplex PCR reads in MiXCR, one entry per CDR3 protein. The sample records some 50,000 distinct CDR3 sequences, roughly 70% being singletons. This CDR3 contains 16 residues. Per germline, CDR1 SGHRS and CDR2 YFSETQ. Without any cell sorting, about 18-31 mg of bulk tissue yielded co-extracted RNA and DNA.

The receptor's source is a man between 35 and 55 years old with primary liver carcinoma and hepatitis B virus infection. This chain connects TRBV5-1 to TRBJ2-3; D is ambiguous. The closer fit of TRBJ1-5 to the DNA end suggests the J call may be wrong. Input material: liver tumor tissue from sampling region 5. Subset defined: tumor region T5, tumor centre. The CDR3 DNA is TGCGCCAGCAGCTTGGGTTTAGCGAGGTCCACAGATACGCAGCATTTT. Its translation: CASSLGLARSTDTQHF.